These T cell receptor beta chains were read from a single sample in a study of cytomegalovirus exposure and HLA in healthy donors. TCRdb's copy holds only in-frame clones and misses some; the assay was immunoSEQ multiplex PCR. This table holds about 120,000 clones, around 78% found once. Sequencing was carried out using PBMCs. The receptors were gathered from a man between 18 and 35 years old in good health and CMV-seropositive. Both conserved end residues are part of each CDR3. D genes are given only for firm matches. Rows may omit the clone size; those that give it use once, few, many or a size class.

size: .
length: 13
J: TRBJ2-7
D: .
V: TRBV7-9
DNA: TGTGCCAGCAGCTTATATGGTACGGACGAGCAGTACTTC
CDR3: CASSLYGTDEQYF

size: .
length: 11
J: TRBJ2-2
D: .
V: TRBV5-1
DNA: TGCGCCAGTAGCGGAGTCGGGGAGCTGTTTTTT
CDR3: CASSGVGELFF

size: .
length: 14
J: TRBJ1-1
D: .
V: TRBV6-5
DNA: TGTGCCAGCAGGCCGGGACACATGAACACTGAAGCTTTCTTT
CDR3: CASRPGHMNTEAFF

size: .
length: 11
J: TRBJ1-1
D: .
V: TRBV30
DNA: TGTGCCTGGAACGCGGGAGATGAAGCTTTCTTT
CDR3: CAWNAGDEAFF

size: .
length: 15
J: TRBJ2-4
D: TRBD2
V: TRBV9
DNA: TGTGCCAGCAGTAGGACTAGCGGGGGAGGGGGCATTCAGTACTTC
CDR3: CASSRTSGGGGIQYF

size: .
length: 15
J: TRBJ2-1
D: TRBD2
V: TRBV27
DNA: TGTGCCAGCTCGGATTTTTACGGGGGGGCGCTTGAGCAGTTCTTC
CDR3: CASSDFYGGALEQFF

size: .
length: 14
J: TRBJ1-2
D: .
V: TRBV13
DNA: TGTGCCAGCAGCCTCCTGACGGGAGTCTATGGCTACACCTTC
CDR3: CASSLLTGVYGYTF

size: .
length: 15
J: TRBJ1-5
D: .
V: TRBV2
DNA: TGTGCCAGCAGAGCCGGGACAAATAGCAATCAGCCCCAGCATTTT
CDR3: CASRAGTNSNQPQHF

size: .
length: 12
J: TRBJ2-7
D: .
V: TRBV7-6
DNA: TGTGCCAGCAGCTTAACAGGGTTCGAGCAGTACTTC
CDR3: CASSLTGFEQYF

size: .
length: 13
J: TRBJ1-5
D: TRBD1
V: TRBV2
DNA: TGTGCCAGCAGTGTGACAGGGGAGGGGCCCCAGCATTTT
CDR3: CASSVTGEGPQHF

size: .
length: 14
J: TRBJ2-2
D: .
V: TRBV28
DNA: TGTGCCAGCAGTTTAGGATCAGGTGGCGGGGAGCTGTTTTTT
CDR3: CASSLGSGGGELFF

size: .
length: 13
J: TRBJ1-5
D: TRBD1
V: TRBV6-6
DNA: TGTGCCAGCAGGACAGGGGGCAATCAGCCCCAGCATTTT
CDR3: CASRTGGNQPQHF

size: few
length: 16
J: TRBJ2-7
D: TRBD2
V: TRBV5-1
DNA: TGCGCCAGCAGCTTAACGGCTAGCGGGGGGGTATACGAGCAGTACTTC
CDR3: CASSLTASGGVYEQYF

size: .
length: 16
J: TRBJ2-1
D: .
V: TRBV5-4
DNA: TGTGCCAGCAGCTCTATTGGGGGCAACCACAACAATGAGCAGTTCTTC
CDR3: CASSSIGGNHNNEQFF

size: .
length: 15
J: TRBJ1-1
D: .
V: TRBV11-3
DNA: TGTGCCAGCAGCTTGGGGCAGGGGAGGGACACTGAAGCTTTCTTT
CDR3: CASSLGQGRDTEAFF

size: .
length: 15
J: TRBJ2-7
D: .
V: TRBV10-3
DNA: TGTGCCATCAGTATCACCGGGACACCTTCCTACGAGCAGTACTTC
CDR3: CAISITGTPSYEQYF

size: .
length: 14
J: TRBJ2-3
D: TRBD2
V: TRBV5-6
DNA: TGTGCCAGCAGCTTGGAATGGGGAGGGGATACGCAGTATTTT
CDR3: CASSLEWGGDTQYF

size: .
length: 15
J: TRBJ2-1
D: TRBD2
V: TRBV15
DNA: TGTGCCACCAGCAGTAGCGGGGTCTCCTACAATGAGCAGTTCTTC
CDR3: CATSSSGVSYNEQFF

size: once
length: 14
J: TRBJ2-5
D: TRBD2
V: TRBV7-3
DNA: TGTGCCAGCAGCTTTATAGCGGGACAAGAGACCCAGTACTTC
CDR3: CASSFIAGQETQYF

size: .
length: 16
J: TRBJ2-6
D: .
V: TRBV28
DNA: TGTGCCAGCAGTTGGGCTTTCAGCTCTGGGGCCAACGTCCTGACTTTC
CDR3: CASSWAFSSGANVLTF

size: .
length: 20
J: TRBJ2-1
D: .
V: TRBV7-8
DNA: TGTGCCAGCAGCTTAGCTCCCCCGGAGGCTATTTTAAGCTCCTACAATGAGCAGTTCTTC
CDR3: CASSLAPPEAILSSYNEQFF

size: .
length: 14
J: TRBJ1-1
D: .
V: TRBV9
DNA: TGTGCCAGCAGCCTGAGGTGGGGCGCAACTGAAGCTTTCTTT
CDR3: CASSLRWGATEAFF

size: .
length: 17
J: TRBJ2-3
D: TRBD1
V: TRBV27
DNA: TGTGCCAGCAGTCTGCGTGCCGGGGACAGGCAATCAGATACGCAGTATTTT
CDR3: CASSLRAGDRQSDTQYF

size: .
length: 14
J: TRBJ2-7
D: .
V: TRBV7-2
DNA: TGTGCCAGCAGCTTGGAACCGGCGGCCTACGAGCAGTACTTC
CDR3: CASSLEPAAYEQYF

size: .
length: 13
J: TRBJ1-1
D: .
V: TRBV2
DNA: TGTGCCAGCATTAGGACAGTGAACACTGAAGCTTTCTTT
CDR3: CASIRTVNTEAFF

size: .
length: 20
J: TRBJ2-2
D: TRBD2
V: TRBV27
DNA: TGTGCCAAGGACCCCTTGCCTAGCGGGGGCCCTCCCGCGAACACCGGGGAGCTGTTTTTT
CDR3: CAKDPLPSGGPPANTGELFF

size: .
length: 15
J: TRBJ1-5
D: .
V: TRBV12-2
DNA: TGTGCAAGTCGCTTAAATTGGAGGGATAGTCAGCCCCAGCATTTT
CDR3: CASRLNWRDSQPQHF

size: .
length: 15
J: TRBJ2-2
D: TRBD2
V: TRBV27
DNA: TGTGCCAGCAGTTCAGCGGGGGGGCCGGTCGGGGAGCTGTTTTTT
CDR3: CASSSAGGPVGELFF

size: .
length: 13
J: TRBJ1-5
D: .
V: TRBV19
DNA: TGTGCCAGTAGTACCTACAGCAATCGGCCCCAGCATTTT
CDR3: CASSTYSNRPQHF

size: .
length: 15
J: TRBJ2-1
D: .
V: TRBV10-3
DNA: TGTGCCATCAGTGACTCCCTGAGCTCCTACAATGAGCAGTTCTTC
CDR3: CAISDSLSSYNEQFF

size: .
length: 14
J: TRBJ1-2
D: .
V: TRBV10-3
DNA: TGTGCCATCAGTGAAGCGGAGATCGTCTATGGCTACACCTTC
CDR3: CAISEAEIVYGYTF

size: .
length: 15
J: TRBJ1-1
D: TRBD1
V: TRBV12-5
DNA: TGTGCTAGTGGTTTGTCGGGACAGGGTATCACTGAAGCTTTCTTT
CDR3: CASGLSGQGITEAFF

size: .
length: 16
J: TRBJ1-6
D: .
V: TRBV9
DNA: TGTGCCAGCAGCGCGAGTCCGGGTACGAATAATTCACCCCTCCACTTT
CDR3: CASSASPGTNNSPLHF